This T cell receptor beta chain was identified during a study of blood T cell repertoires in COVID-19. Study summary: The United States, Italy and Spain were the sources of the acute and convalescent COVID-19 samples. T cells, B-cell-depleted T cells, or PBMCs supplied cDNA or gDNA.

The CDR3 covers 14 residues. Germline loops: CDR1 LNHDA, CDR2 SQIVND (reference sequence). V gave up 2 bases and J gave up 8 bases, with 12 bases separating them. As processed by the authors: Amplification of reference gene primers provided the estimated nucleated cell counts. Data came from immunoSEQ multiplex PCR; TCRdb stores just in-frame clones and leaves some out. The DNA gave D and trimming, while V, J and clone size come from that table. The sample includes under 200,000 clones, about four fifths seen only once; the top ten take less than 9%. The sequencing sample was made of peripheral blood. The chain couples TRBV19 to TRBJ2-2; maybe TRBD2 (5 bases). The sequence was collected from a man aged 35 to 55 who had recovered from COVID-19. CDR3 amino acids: CASSIRGDRGELFF. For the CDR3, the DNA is TGTGCCAGTAGTATACGGGGAGATCGGGGGGAGCTGTTTTTT.